This T cell receptor beta chain appears in the sequencing data of a study of blood T cell repertoires in COVID-19 (dated by TCRdb to 2018 to 2020). In terms of the full investigation: Samples from collaborators originated in the United States, Italy and Spain and spanned both the acute and convalescent phases of COVID-19. The prospective study material was composed of cDNA or gDNA derived from T cells, B-cell-depleted T cells, or PBMCs. Subjects who had been exposed to COVID-19, were actively infected with it, or had recovered from it provided the deeply sampled blood TCRbeta repertoires that made up the dataset. The repertoires were made available in a free public database intended to serve as a resource for research on the immune response to SARS-CoV-2. Samples were obtained from the ongoing ImmuneRACE study (first 160 participants) and from 1,000 to 1,500 subjects provided by 6 global collaborators. Sample metadata almost always included a de-identified subject ID, COVID-19 status, age in years and sex. Where available, HLA class I and class II types were obtained from metadata supplied by the sample provider rather than from assay-based typing. Paper-wide results and their limitations: The amount of clinical and demographic metadata varied by source and participant and was provided uncurated.

The immunoSEQ Assay, a bias-controlled multiplex PCR, was used to amplify TCRbeta CDR3 regions from genomic DNA. Per the source publication's procedure: The number of nucleated cells in each sample was estimated from the amplification of reference gene primers within the assay. To quantify the absolute abundance of each unique TCRbeta CDR3 rearrangement, sequence reads were collapsed and filtered. For each sample, productive Simpson clonality was calculated as the square root of Simpson's diversity index across productive rearrangements. In TCRdb, the immuneACCESS table is reduced to in-frame sequences with V and J assigned. These tables do not hold every clone; where another copy was compared, an unresolved V gene accounts for under half, and the others remain unexplained. V and J calls and clone size are copied from that table; D and trimming were computed from the DNA. The sample includes 40,000 to 45,000 clones, with approximately 91% observed a single time. The top ten clones comprise about a fifth of the sample.

Each collaborating institution followed its own protocols to collect whole blood in K2EDTA tubes. For TCRbeta analysis, collaborators shipped samples as frozen whole blood, isolated PBMCs, or DNA extracted from either of those sample types. Notes on this clone: The target of this receptor is not known. The record has no base qualities; no much larger clone is one base away.

CDR1 and CDR2, looked up from the germline V gene, are KGHDR and SFDVKD. Spanning cysteine to phenylalanine, the CDR3 consists of 16 amino acids. The kept DNA is CDR3 alone, 48 bases in frame from the first base. V loses 4 bases at its end and J loses 0 bases; junction bases beyond the gene matches: 4. This sequence originates from a man aged 50 to 60 with active COVID-19. The chain links TRBV24-1 with TRBJ2-3, with 9 junctional bases fitting TRBD2. Sequencing input: peripheral blood. The CDR3 protein is CATSEPTSGSTDTQYF. The DNA sequence is given as TGTGCCACCAGTGAACCCACTAGCGGGAGCACAGATACGCAGTATTTT.